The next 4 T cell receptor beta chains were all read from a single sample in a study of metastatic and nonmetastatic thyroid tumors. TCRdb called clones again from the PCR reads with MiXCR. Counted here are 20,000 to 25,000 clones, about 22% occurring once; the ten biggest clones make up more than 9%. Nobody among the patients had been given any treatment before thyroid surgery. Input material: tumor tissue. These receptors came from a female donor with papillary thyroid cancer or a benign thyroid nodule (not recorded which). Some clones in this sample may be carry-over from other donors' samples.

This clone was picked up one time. The CDR3 sequence is CASSLDLSNGYTF. The CDR3 coding sequence is TGTGCCAGCAGCTTAGACCTGAGCAATGGCTACACCTTC. The chain has TRBV11-2 and TRBJ1-2; D is unresolved. The V end lost 0 bases, the J end lost 6 bases, and 8 bases lay between the germline ends. The CDR3 is 13 amino acids. Looked up from germline, CDR1 is SGHAT and CDR2 is FQNNGV.

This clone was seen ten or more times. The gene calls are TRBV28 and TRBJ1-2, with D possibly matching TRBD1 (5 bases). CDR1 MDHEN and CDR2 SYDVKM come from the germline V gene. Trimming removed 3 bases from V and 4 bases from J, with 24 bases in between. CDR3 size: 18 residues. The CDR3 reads CASSFAHVGPPLGYGYTF. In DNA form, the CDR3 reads TGTGCCAGCAGTTTTGCCCACGTGGGACCCCCACTGGGCTATGGCTACACCTTC.

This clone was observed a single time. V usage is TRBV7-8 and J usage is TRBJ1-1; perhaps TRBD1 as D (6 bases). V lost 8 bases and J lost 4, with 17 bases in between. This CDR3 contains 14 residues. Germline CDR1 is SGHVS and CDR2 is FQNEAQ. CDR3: CASRLTGISTEAFF. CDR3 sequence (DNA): TGTGCCAGCCGCCTAACAGGGATCAGCACTGAAGCTTTCTTT.

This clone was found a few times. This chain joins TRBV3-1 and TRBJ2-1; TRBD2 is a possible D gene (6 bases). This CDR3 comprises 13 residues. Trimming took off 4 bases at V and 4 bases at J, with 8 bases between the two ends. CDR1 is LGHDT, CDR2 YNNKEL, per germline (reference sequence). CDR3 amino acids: CASSRGIYNEQFF. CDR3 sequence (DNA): TGTGCCAGCAGCCGCGGGATTTACAATGAGCAGTTCTTC.